This is a list of T cell receptor beta chains from one sample in a study of cytomegalovirus exposure and HLA in healthy donors. Assay: immunoSEQ multiplex PCR; the TCRdb copy retains only in-frame clones and omits some. Its table records 91,000 or so clones. Sequencing used PBMCs. The receptors come from a woman younger than 45 in good health and CMV-seronegative. Both conserved end residues are part of each CDR3. Fields, in order: J gene, V gene, CDR3 protein.

J: TRBJ2-3
V: TRBV5-4
CDR3: CASSLEIAGGVIDTQYF

J: TRBJ2-4
V: TRBV10-3
CDR3: CAISPMLPGVAKNIQYF

J: TRBJ1-5
V: TRBV19
CDR3: CASSIQGAFNLGNQPQHF

J: TRBJ2-5
V: TRBV6-1
CDR3: CASRVSGGWETQYF

J: TRBJ1-2
V: TRBV30
CDR3: CAWNLGTGNGYTF

J: TRBJ1-5
V: TRBV2
CDR3: CASRETVYSNQPQHF

J: TRBJ2-7
V: TRBV4-2
CDR3: CASSQDQGGGREQYF

J: TRBJ1-6
V: TRBV6-4
CDR3: CASSEVPLSGQDNSPLHF

J: TRBJ2-3
V: TRBV5-4
CDR3: CASSSMTDTQYF

J: TRBJ1-1
V: TRBV5-6
CDR3: CASSFGDRSDSEAFF

J: TRBJ2-7
V: TRBV28
CDR3: CASSLWGQGREQYF

J: TRBJ1-2
V: TRBV11-2
CDR3: CASSSPGLENYGYTF

J: TRBJ1-1
V: TRBV10-3
CDR3: CAISELIQGATEAFF

J: TRBJ1-2
V: TRBV2
CDR3: CASSEMQGGYGYTF

J: TRBJ2-1
V: TRBV18
CDR3: CASSPPGGVSYNEQFF

J: TRBJ1-3
V: TRBV5-6
CDR3: CASSITANSGNTIYF

J: TRBJ2-3
V: TRBV19
CDR3: CASSSRGPLPGTDTQYF

J: TRBJ2-7
V: TRBV6-5
CDR3: CASSVIGRDEQYF

J: TRBJ2-2
V: TRBV5-1
CDR3: CASSRFAGADTGELFF

J: TRBJ1-2
V: TRBV5-1
CDR3: CASSSDFSGDGYTF

J: TRBJ1-5
V: TRBV2
CDR3: CAVNGGYSNQPQHF

J: TRBJ1-1
V: TRBV5-1
CDR3: CASSEAAGRTEAFF

J: TRBJ1-4
V: TRBV11-2
CDR3: CASSQRGKLFF

J: TRBJ2-4
V: TRBV15
CDR3: CATSPHGSVAKNIQYF

J: TRBJ1-2
V: TRBV20-1
CDR3: CSAKTGKGYTF

J: TRBJ2-3
V: TRBV7-2
CDR3: CASSRALTGQYF

J: TRBJ2-1
V: TRBV19
CDR3: CASSIGIAGGSYNEQFF

J: TRBJ2-3
V: TRBV9
CDR3: CASSAYTDTQYF

J: TRBJ2-7
V: TRBV7-9
CDR3: CASSLGDRGFDEQYF

J: TRBJ1-2
V: TRBV27
CDR3: CASSHRDRASLNYGYTF

J: TRBJ1-2
V: TRBV4-1
CDR3: CASSPRGDPAENYGYTF

J: TRBJ2-5
V: TRBV29-1
CDR3: CSVVERKLAQETQYF

J: TRBJ2-5
V: TRBV28
CDR3: CASSLGTGGWQETQYF

J: TRBJ2-2
V: TRBV6-1
CDR3: CASSEVTGRGTGELFF

J: TRBJ2-7
V: TRBV16
CDR3: CASSQSNTYEQYF

J: TRBJ2-2
V: TRBV6-5
CDR3: CASRFSGGTGELFF

J: TRBJ1-2
V: TRBV28
CDR3: CASRPQGDYGYTF

J: TRBJ1-2
V: TRBV15
CDR3: CATSRSPSTANYGYTF

J: TRBJ2-7
V: TRBV2
CDR3: CASGRGLYEQYF

J: TRBJ2-7
V: TRBV5-1
CDR3: CASSSSDRGRSEQYF

J: TRBJ2-2
V: TRBV7-3
CDR3: CASSGQNTGELFF

J: TRBJ1-1
V: TRBV28
CDR3: CASSDIVSSVDTEAFF

J: TRBJ2-1
V: TRBV19
CDR3: CASSIAGGSGNEQFF

J: TRBJ1-6
V: TRBV5-8
CDR3: CASSAKATRVSSPLHF

J: TRBJ2-7
V: TRBV30
CDR3: CAWSRDKGDEQYF